The source of this T cell receptor beta chain is a study of T-cell reconstitution after alpha-beta-depleted transplantation in children. Construction of the TCRbeta library involved unique molecular identifiers. TCRdb redid the calling of the PCR reads with MiXCR, one entry per CDR3 protein. The table includes 200,000 to 250,000 distinct CDR3 sequences, around 11% detected once. From germline, CDR1 is MNHNS and CDR2 SASEGT. The V end lost 6 bases, the J end lost 1 base, and 9 bases lay between the germline ends. The CDR3 has 13 residues. This TCR was recovered from a human donor who donated a stem cell graft to a child with acute lymphoblastic leukemia. The rearrangement links TRBV6-1 to TRBJ1-1, with D uncertain. The material was PBMCs from the stem cell graft donor, obtained from the stem cell graft. CDR3 coding DNA: TGTGCCAGCAGCCAAAACAGGAACACTGAAGCTTTCTTT. Its translation is CASSQNRNTEAFF.